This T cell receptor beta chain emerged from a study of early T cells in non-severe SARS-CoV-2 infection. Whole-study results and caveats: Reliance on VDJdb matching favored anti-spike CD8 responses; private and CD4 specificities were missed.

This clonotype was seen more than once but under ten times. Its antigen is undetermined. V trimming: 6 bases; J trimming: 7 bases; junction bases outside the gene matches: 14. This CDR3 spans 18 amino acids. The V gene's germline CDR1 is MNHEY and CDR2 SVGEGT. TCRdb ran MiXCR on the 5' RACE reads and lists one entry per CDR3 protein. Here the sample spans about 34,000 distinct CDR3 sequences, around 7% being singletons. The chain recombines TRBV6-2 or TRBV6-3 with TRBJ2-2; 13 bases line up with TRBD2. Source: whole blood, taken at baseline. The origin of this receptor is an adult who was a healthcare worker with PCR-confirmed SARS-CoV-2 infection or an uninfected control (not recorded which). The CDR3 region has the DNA TGTGCCAGCAGACGATCTCCAGGGGGACTAGCGGGACTCGGGGAGCTGTTTTTT. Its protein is CASRRSPGGLAGLGELFF.